This TCR beta chain comes out of a study of vaccination effects on CD4 cells after COVID-19. Overall study: After the second dose, samples were taken at median day 72. General study findings and limits: Healthy vaccinees showed cross-reactivity with common cold coronaviruses in only 1 of 255 vaccine-induced clones.

Sequencing was preceded by expansion of antigen-specific CD4+ T cells with viral peptide pools in the ViraFEST assay. Subsequent to roughly 9 days of culture, CD4+ T cells were isolated. Participants were given two doses of BNT162b2 or mRNA-1273 vaccine. Negative nucleocapsid antibody tests before and after vaccination confirmed no previous SARS-CoV-2 infection. Researchers reported culturing two million PBMC in each well, adding roughly 10 IU/ml IL-2 and around 10 ug/ml peptides. This clone occurred a few times. Its antigen is not identified. The repertoire was sequenced with immunoSEQ multiplex PCR; TCRdb's copy has only in-frame clones and lacks some. This table has tens of thousands of clones, about 86% appearing once. The CDR3 totals 13 residues. Trimming took off 0 bases at V and 5 bases at J, with 6 bases between the two ends. The germline CDR1 and CDR2 sequences are LGHDT and YNNKEL (reference sequence).

V and J are TRBV3-1 (or the pseudogene TRBV3-2) and TRBJ2-3; weak D call: TRBD2 (5 bases). Sequencing used CD4+ T cells from PBMCs cultured with HCoV-229E spike peptides, obtained after COVID-19 vaccination. The TCR comes from a human donor who received a COVID-19 vaccine. CDR3 nucleotides: TGTGCCAGCAGCCAAGATCGGGGAGATACGCAGTATTTT. Its translation is CASSQDRGDTQYF.